This TCR beta chain is drawn from a study of cytomegalovirus exposure and HLA in healthy donors. Across the whole study: A subsequent analysis stated that the 120 validation repertoires were run on the same platform as the roughly 710 first-cohort repertoires. Study findings and constraints: The classifier was said to identify cytomegalovirus status with high specificity and sensitivity. The study recorded some 160 TCR beta chains that were cytomegalovirus-associated.

The donors were part of the roughly 130-subject validation cohort, which stood apart from the approximately 640-subject first cohort. Assay used: immunoSEQ multiplex PCR; TCRdb lists only in-frame clones, some missing. The table records 150,000 to 200,000 clones, about 80% of them present only once. As concerns this clone: Its cognate antigen is unknown.

The ends lost 2 bases at V and 2 bases at J; junction bases unmatched: 11. Germline CDR1 reads SGHAT; CDR2 reads FQDESV (reference sequence). The CDR3 spans 17 residues. Sequenced material: PBMCs. The sequence was collected from a woman under 30 in good health and CMV-seropositive. V usage is TRBV11-1 and J usage is TRBJ2-5, with TRBD2 matching 7 bases. The CDR3 bases are TGTGCCAGCAGCTTACACCCACCATTTAGCGGGCAAGAGACCCAGTACTTC. Translation gives CASSLHPPFSGQETQYF.